Below are 8 T cell receptor beta chains sequenced from a single sample in a study of response to subunit inactivated influenza vaccine. TCRdb reanalysed the RT-PCR reads using MiXCR and keeps one entry per CDR3 protein. Here the sample spans fewer than 600,000 distinct CDR3 sequences, approximately 7.8% being singletons. Sequenced material: PBMCs from blood, taken less than 25 months after vaccination. Receptor source: a man between 50 and 75 years old who received an inactivated influenza vaccine.

This clonotype showed up just a few times. The V and J genes are TRBV29-1 and TRBJ2-1, with D possibly called TRBD1 or TRBD2 (7 bases each). Trimming left V 7 bases short and J 8 bases short, with 18 bases between. The CDR3 length is 13 residues. Germline V gives CDR1 SQVTM, CDR2 ANQGSEA. The CDR3 sequence is CSAWEGAGDEQFF. CDR3 bases: TGCAGCGCCTGGGAGGGGGCAGGCGATGAGCAGTTCTTC.

This clonotype was seen ten or more times. This chain connects TRBV6-1 to TRBJ1-6; no definite D call. CDR3 length: 16 amino acids. Trimming shortened V by 5 bases and J by 5 bases, and 16 bases separated the two germline ends. CDR1 MNHNS and CDR2 SASEGT come from the germline V gene. This CDR3 is CASSQSRTSDNSPLHF. For the CDR3, the DNA is TGTGCCAGCAGTCAATCGCGGACCTCGGATAATTCACCCCTCCACTTT.

This clonotype was counted between two and nine times. This sequence joins TRBV18 and TRBJ2-7; D might be TRBD2 (5 bases). The CDR3 covers 14 residues. Germline V gene data show CDR1 as KGHSH and CDR2 as LQKENI. The V end lost 0 bases, the J end lost 5 bases, and 11 bases lay between the germline ends. In DNA form, the CDR3 reads TGTGCCAGCTCACCACCCTCCCTAGCCCACGAGCAGTACTTC. It translates to CASSPPSLAHEQYF.

This clonotype was observed many times. J is TRBJ2-5 and V is TRBV6-2 or TRBV6-3; 7 bases align to TRBD1. Germline values: CDR1 MNHEY, CDR2 SVGEGT. Germline trimming cut 6 bases from V and 2 bases from J; bases unmatched to any gene: 12. The CDR3 runs 16 residues. This CDR3 reads CASSYTTGQIQETQYF. DNA of the CDR3: TGTGCCAGCAGCTACACTACGGGACAGATACAAGAGACCCAGTACTTC.

V is TRBV11-2 and J is TRBJ1-4; D remains unclear. The CDR3 runs to 16 residues. Per germline, CDR1 SGHAT and CDR2 FQNNGV. With 1 base removed from V and 3 bases from J, the gap between germline ends came to 12 bases. The CDR3: CASSLVSWLPNEKLFF. CDR3 nucleotide sequence: TGTGCCAGCAGCTTAGTCTCGTGGCTTCCTAATGAAAAACTGTTTTTT.

Ten or more counts support this clonotype. This chain links TRBV3-1 with TRBJ2-7; 8 bases are a match to TRBD1. The germline gives CDR1 LGHDT, CDR2 YNNKEL (reference sequence). CDR3 length: 13 amino acids. The V gene end was trimmed by 1 base and the J gene end by 6 bases; junction bases not matched to a gene: 2. CDR3 sequence: CASSQGTGTEQYF. The CDR3 DNA reads TGTGCCAGCAGCCAAGGGACAGGGACCGAGCAGTACTTC.

The rearrangement uses TRBV4-1 and TRBJ2-2; D not resolved. Trimming took 4 bases from V and 5 from J, leaving 14 bases between them. From germline, CDR1 is MGHRA and CDR2 YSYEKL. The length of the CDR3 is 15 residues. The DNA for the CDR3 is TGCGCCAGCAGCCGCGAGGCGATGCGAACCGGGGAGCTGTTTTTT. Translating it yields CASSREAMRTGELFF.

This clonotype was counted only a few times. The V and J genes are TRBV25-1 and TRBJ2-1; the D gene is possibly TRBD1 (5 bases). V was trimmed by 5 bases and J by 8 bases, leaving 16 bases between them. Germline V gene data show CDR1 as MGHDK and CDR2 as SYGVNS. The CDR3 is 14 residues long. CDR3: CASSPNRRIDEQFF. CDR3 in DNA: TGTGCCAGCAGTCCCAACAGGCGGATCGATGAGCAGTTCTTC.